The 31 T cell receptor beta chains presented below share a single source sample, sequenced in a study of blood T cell repertoires in COVID-19. Clones were read by immunoSEQ multiplex PCR, and TCRdb kept only the in-frame ones, dropping some. The table includes more than 150,000 clones, almost 80% detected once. The material sequenced was peripheral blood. These receptors were collected from a man in his sixties with active or convalescent COVID-19.

The chain recombines TRBV19 with TRBJ2-1; 8 bases match TRBD1. In germline, CDR1 is LNHDA, CDR2 SQIVND (reference sequence). V was clipped by 0 bases and J by 2 bases; unmatched bases: 3. The CDR3 covers 16 residues. The CDR3 coding sequence is TGTGCCAGTAGTATAGAGGGACAGGTAGCCTACAATGAGCAGTTCTTC. The encoded protein is CASSIEGQVAYNEQFF.

The chain employs TRBV7-2 and TRBJ1-4; 7 nucleotides agree with TRBD1. Germline assignment: CDR1 SGHTA and CDR2 FQGNSA. The CDR3 is made up of 18 amino acids. V lost 4 bases, J lost 3 bases, and 14 bases stayed unmatched. The CDR3 spells CASSSPGYRGAPNEKLFF. As DNA, the CDR3 is TGTGCCAGCAGCTCCCCCGGGTACAGGGGAGCCCCTAATGAAAAACTGTTTTTT. Together with reference TRBV7-2 and TRBJ1-4, the CDR3 gives the full variable domain: GAGVSQSPSNKVTEKGKDVELRCDPISGHTALYWYRQSLGQGLEFLIYFQGNSAPDKSGLPSDRFSAERTGGSVSTLTIQRTQQEDSAVYLCASSSPGYRGAPNEKLFFGSGTQLSVL.

The chain has TRBV3-1 (or the pseudogene TRBV3-2) and TRBJ2-3, with 12 bases that match TRBD2. Looked up from germline, CDR1 is LGHDT and CDR2 is YNNKEL (reference sequence). The CDR3 has 16 residues. V was pared by 4 bases and J by 4 bases, with 6 bases of the junction left unmatched. The CDR3 loop reads CASSLPTSGSADTQYF. The CDR3, as DNA: TGTGCCAGCAGCCTCCCGACTAGCGGGAGCGCAGATACGCAGTATTTT.

The chain employs TRBV4-3 and TRBJ2-1; D possibly corresponds to TRBD2 (5 bases). This CDR3 is built from 14 residues. Trimming removed 0 bases at V and 7 bases at J, with 10 bases between. Germline lookup yields CDR1 LGHNA and CDR2 YSLEER. The CDR3 nucleotides read TGCGCCAGCAGCCAAGATTTTAGAGGGAATGAGCAGTTCTTC. It yields the protein CASSQDFRGNEQFF.

The rearrangement joins TRBV5-6 to TRBJ1-1; D perhaps matches TRBD1 (5 bases). The CDR3 contains 12 residues. Between the trimmed V and J ends, which lost 1 base and 9 bases, there was a span of 10 bases. Germline V lookup: CDR1 SGHDT, CDR2 YYEEEE. The CDR3 protein is CASSLSAGQAFF. The CDR3, as DNA: TGTGCCAGCAGCTTGAGCGCGGGGCAAGCTTTCTTT.

J is TRBJ2-7 and V is TRBV2, with D tentatively TRBD1 (5 bases). The CDR3 extends over 15 amino acids. Germline V lookup: CDR1 SNHLY, CDR2 FYNNEI. V was trimmed by 4 bases and J by 0 bases, leaving 13 bases between them. The CDR3 region is CASSVYRSSSYEQYF. CDR3 nucleotides: TGTGCCAGCAGTGTCTACAGGTCGAGCTCCTACGAGCAGTACTTC. The entire variable domain, with the rest obtained from reference TRBV2 and TRBJ2-7, is as follows: EPEVTQTPSHQVTQMGQEVILRCVPISNHLYFYWYRQILGQKVEFLVSFYNNEISEKSEIFDDQFSVERPDGSNFTLKIRSTKLEDSAMYFCASSVYRSSSYEQYFGPGTRLTVT.

This clone was detected a few times. The genes are TRBV27 and TRBJ1-6; D might be TRBD1 (5 bases). The length of the CDR3 is 15 residues. V lost 7 bases and J 7 bases, leaving 17 bases between the germline ends. Germline lookup yields CDR1 MNHEY and CDR2 SMNVEV (reference sequence). The CDR3 DNA reads TGTGCCAGCACACACCCCGCAGGGCCCAATTCACCCCTCCACTTT. Translation gives CASTHPAGPNSPLHF.

The chain combines TRBV5-4 with TRBJ2-7; TRBD2 agrees at 8 bases. The length of the CDR3 is 14 residues. Losses at the gene ends were 4 bases for V and 3 bases for J; bases not matched to a gene: 6. The germline gives CDR1 SGHNT, CDR2 YYREEE (reference sequence). The CDR3 protein is CASSLSGRYYEQYF. CDR3 coding DNA: TGTGCCAGCAGCCTAAGCGGGAGATACTACGAGCAGTACTTC.

The V gene is TRBV27, the J gene TRBJ2-1; D might be TRBD1 (5 bases). Looked up from germline, CDR1 is MNHEY and CDR2 is SMNVEV (reference sequence). V lost 2 bases to trimming and J lost 2 bases, with 10 bases between them. This CDR3 is 15 amino acids long. This chain's CDR3 is CASSLEQGTYNEQFF. CDR3 nucleotide sequence: TGTGCCAGCAGTTTAGAGCAGGGCACCTACAATGAGCAGTTCTTC.

The gene calls are TRBV28 and TRBJ2-7, with 7 bases identical to TRBD1. Germline V gene data show CDR1 as MDHEN and CDR2 as SYDVKM. This CDR3 has 15 residues. V shed 2 bases, J shed 2 bases, and the junction held 6 bases outside the gene matches. This CDR3 reads CASSLPTGAPYEQYF. DNA of the CDR3: TGTGCCAGCAGTTTACCTACAGGGGCCCCCTACGAGCAGTACTTC.

The chain recombines TRBV11-2 with TRBJ2-5; D is perhaps TRBD1 (5 bases). Trimming removed 5 bases at V and 7 bases at J, with 8 bases between. CDR1 is SGHAT and CDR2 is FQNNGV in the germline V gene. This CDR3 contains 11 residues. CDR3 in DNA: TGTGCCAGCAGCCCCGACAGGACCCAGTACTTC. Protein sequence: CASSPDRTQYF. Combining the CDR3 with reference TRBV11-2 and TRBJ2-5 gives the whole variable domain EAGVAQSPRYKIIEKRQSVAFWCNPISGHATLYWYQQILGQGPKLLIQFQNNGVVDDSQLPKDRFSAERLKGVDSTLKIQPAKLEDSAVYLCASSPDRTQYFGPGTRLLVL.

This sequence joins TRBV7-9 and TRBJ1-2; maybe TRBD1 (6 bases). This CDR3 has 17 amino acids. Germline CDR1 reads SEHNR; CDR2 reads FQNEAQ (reference sequence). Trimming shortened V by 2 bases and J by 6 bases, and 22 bases separated the two germline ends. CDR3 residues: CASSLIRGRRGRDGYTF. CDR3 DNA: TGTGCCAGCAGCTTAATAAGGGGCCGCAGGGGTCGGGATGGCTACACCTTC. The full variable domain, rest sourced from reference TRBV7-9 and TRBJ1-2, is DTGVSQNPRHKITKRGQNVTFRCDPISEHNRLYWYRQTLGQGPEFLTYFQNEAQLEKSRLLSDRFSAERPKGSFSTLEIQRTEQGDSAMYLCASSLIRGRRGRDGYTFGSGTRLTVV.

The rearrangement uses TRBV5-1 and TRBJ2-6, with 10 positions matching TRBD1. Trimming at V came to 4 bases and at J to 0 bases, leaving 10 bases not matched to a gene. CDR3 length equals 19 residues. Germline V lookup: CDR1 SGHRS, CDR2 YFSETQ. The DNA of the CDR3 is TGCGCCAGCAGCAGCGGGACAGGGGTTTCCTTCTCTGGGGCCAACGTCCTGACTTTC. Amino acids: CASSSGTGVSFSGANVLTF.

Notes on this clone: The sample contains more than one DNA sequence encoding this CDR3. The rearrangement uses TRBV18 and TRBJ1-2, with D hard to call. Germline-derived CDR1 and CDR2 are KGHSH and LQKENI. This CDR3 comprises 13 residues. Trimming shortened V by 3 bases and J by 2 bases, and 7 bases separated the two germline ends. Here the CDR3 reads CASSPPGNYGYTF. The CDR3 coding sequence is TGTGCCAGCTCACCGCCGGGGAACTATGGCTACACCTTC.

The chain joins TRBV18 to TRBJ1-1, with no clear D. Per germline, CDR1 KGHSH and CDR2 LQKENI. Trimming shortened V by 6 bases and J by 3 bases, and 17 bases separated the two germline ends. This CDR3 comprises 15 residues. The CDR3 sequence: CASSPGPWSDTEAFF. The CDR3 bases are TGTGCCAGCTCCCCCGGTCCTTGGTCCGACACTGAAGCTTTCTTT. The complete variable domain, with remaining parts taken from reference TRBV18 and TRBJ1-1, reads NAGVMQNPRHLVRRRGQEARLRCSPMKGHSHVYWYRQLPEEGLKFMVYLQKENIIDESGMPKERFSAEFPKEGPSILRIQQVVRGDSAAYFCASSPGPWSDTEAFFGQGTRLTVV.

The chain joins TRBV19 to TRBJ1-1; 7 nucleotides line up with TRBD1. V lost 3 bases to trimming and J lost 11 bases; unmatched junction nucleotides: 6. This CDR3 comprises 12 residues. Germline CDR1 LNHDA, CDR2 SQIVND (reference sequence). This chain's CDR3 is CASSIPEGAAFF. CDR3 DNA sequence: TGTGCCAGTAGTATCCCGGAGGGGGCCGCTTTCTTT.

The rearrangement uses TRBV27 and TRBJ1-5, with 7 bases matching TRBD1. CDR1 MNHEY and CDR2 SMNVEV come from the germline V gene (reference sequence). Trimming removed 3 bases from V and 6 bases from J; junction bases left unmatched: 8. CDR3 length equals 15 residues. CDR3 sequence reads: CASSLEGARGQPQHF. The CDR3 nucleotides are TGTGCCAGCAGTTTGGAGGGGGCGCGTGGTCAGCCCCAGCATTTT.

In DNA, the CDR3 is TGTGCCAGCAGCCGGGACAGGGGCATGAACACTGAAGCTTTCTTT. This gives the protein CASSRDRGMNTEAFF. The chain couples TRBV2 to TRBJ1-1, with TRBD1 matching 10 bases. J gave up 0 bases and V 6 bases, and 4 bases lay outside the gene matches. The germline gives CDR1 SNHLY, CDR2 FYNNEI. The CDR3 consists of 15 residues.

The chain links TRBV24-1 to TRBJ2-1, with D maybe TRBD2 (6 bases). There are 14 residues in the CDR3. V was cut by 6 bases and J by 3 bases, with 11 bases left in between. The V gene's germline CDR1 is KGHDR and CDR2 SFDVKD. This CDR3 reads CATSPASDYNEQFF. The CDR3 coding sequence is TGTGCCACCAGTCCCGCTAGCGACTACAATGAGCAGTTCTTC.

V gene TRBV9 combines with J gene TRBJ2-3, with 10 positions matching TRBD2. CDR1 and CDR2 from the germline V gene are SGDLS and YYNGEE. The ends lost 3 bases at V and 3 bases at J; junction bases unmatched: 16. The CDR3 spans 19 residues. This chain's CDR3 is CASSARPLLAAGGTDTQYF. CDR3 sequence (DNA): TGTGCCAGCAGCGCCCGACCCCTACTAGCAGCGGGAGGGACAGATACGCAGTATTTT.

The rearrangement joins TRBV7-9 to TRBJ1-1; D not resolved. V gave up 3 bases and J gave up 3 bases, with 14 bases separating them. The CDR3 is 15 amino acids. Germline V gene lookup returns CDR1 SEHNR and CDR2 FQNEAQ (reference sequence). This CDR3 is CASSFPTRRYTEAFF. CDR3 coding DNA: TGTGCCAGCAGCTTTCCAACACGGCGGTACACTGAAGCTTTCTTT.

The rearrangement uses TRBV6-5 and TRBJ2-7; a possible D gene is TRBD2 (5 bases). CDR3 length: 13 residues. Trimming cost V 2 bases and J 4 bases, with 9 bases left between them. CDR1 and CDR2 (germline): MNHEY, SVGAGI. CDR3 coding DNA: TGTGCCAGCAGTTACCGTTCGGGGTACGAGCAGTACTTC. Amino acids: CASSYRSGYEQYF.

The J gene is TRBJ1-5, the V gene TRBV28, with D perhaps TRBD1 (5 bases). The V end was cut by 3 bases, the J end by 2 bases, with 11 bases between. Germline values: CDR1 MDHEN, CDR2 SYDVKM. The CDR3 has 15 amino acids. For the CDR3, the DNA is TGTGCCAGCAGTTTTGGGGGGATCGGCAATCAGCCCCAGCATTTT. This gives the protein CASSFGGIGNQPQHF.

The gene calls are TRBV2 and TRBJ2-5, with 7 bases fitting TRBD2. CDR1 is SNHLY, CDR2 FYNNEI, per germline. V lost 4 bases to trimming and J lost 1 base; unmatched junction nucleotides: 3. The CDR3 contains 14 residues. The CDR3 region is CASSAERGQETQYF. The CDR3 DNA reads as TGTGCCAGCAGTGCAGAGCGGGGCCAAGAGACCCAGTACTTC. Looking up the rest from reference TRBV2 and TRBJ2-5 gives the full variable domain: EPEVTQTPSHQVTQMGQEVILRCVPISNHLYFYWYRQILGQKVEFLVSFYNNEISEKSEIFDDQFSVERPDGSNFTLKIRSTKLEDSAMYFCASSAERGQETQYFGPGTRLLVL.

The chain recombines TRBV15 with TRBJ2-1, with 7 positions matching TRBD1. There are 15 residues in the CDR3. The trim removed 1 base at V and 6 bases at J, leaving 6 bases unmatched. Germline loops: CDR1 LNHNV, CDR2 YYDKDF (reference sequence). The CDR3 nucleotides are TGTGCCACCAGCAGAGCAGGGACAGAAACCAATGAGCAGTTCTTC. It is translated as CATSRAGTETNEQFF.

The chain combines TRBV10-3 with TRBJ2-2, with TRBD2 identical over 7 bases. Trimming cost V 7 bases and J 5 bases; bases outside gene matches: 10. CDR1 ENHRY and CDR2 SYGVKD come from the germline V gene. The CDR3 is 15 residues long. CDR3 nucleotides: TGTGCCATCAACGCGGCGGGAGTCACGACCGGGGAGCTGTTTTTT. This encodes CAINAAGVTTGELFF.

This clone appeared once. Other nucleotide sequences in the sample specify the same CDR3. CDR3 sequence: CASSPEQGSYNEQFF. The CDR3 region has the DNA TGTGCCAGCTCACCGGAACAGGGGTCCTACAATGAGCAGTTCTTC. The V call is TRBV18, the J call TRBJ2-1, with TRBD1 matching 7 bases. The CDR3 loop spans 15 amino acids. The V and J ends lost 3 bases and 1 base, in that order; junction bases with no gene match: 3. The germline gives CDR1 KGHSH, CDR2 LQKENI. Full variable domain (missing parts from reference TRBV18 and TRBJ2-1): NAGVMQNPRHLVRRRGQEARLRCSPMKGHSHVYWYRQLPEEGLKFMVYLQKENIIDESGMPKERFSAEFPKEGPSILRIQQVVRGDSAAYFCASSPEQGSYNEQFFGPGTRLTVL.

This chain joins TRBV5-1 and TRBJ2-3; D call uncertain. The germline V gene encodes CDR1 SGHRS and CDR2 YFSETQ. This CDR3 spans 14 amino acids. Trimming removed 4 bases from V and 9 bases from J, with 18 bases in between. CDR3 in DNA: TGCGCCAGCAGCCCGTCGGGTAGAGGAAACACGCAGTATTTT. Residues: CASSPSGRGNTQYF.

The V and J genes are TRBV5-1 and TRBJ1-1; TRBD1 aligns across 8 bases. The CDR3 sequence is 14 residues long. Losses at the gene ends were 2 bases for V and 1 base for J; bases not matched to a gene: 1. In germline, CDR1 is SGHRS, CDR2 YFSETQ. CDR3 protein: CASSFQGANTEAFF. CDR3 DNA sequence: TGCGCCAGCAGCTTCCAGGGGGCGAACACTGAAGCTTTCTTT. Combining the CDR3 with reference TRBV5-1 and TRBJ1-1 gives the whole variable domain KAGVTQTPRYLIKTRGQQVTLSCSPISGHRSVSWYQQTPGQGLQFLFEYFSETQRNKGNFPGRFSGRQFSNSRSEMNVSTLELGDSALYLCASSFQGANTEAFFGQGTRLTVV.

The chain links TRBV3-1 (or the pseudogene TRBV3-2) to TRBJ2-1; TRBD2 agrees at 10 bases. The CDR3 consists of 14 residues. V was clipped by 4 bases and J by 6 bases; unmatched bases: 3. Per the germline V gene, CDR1 is LGHDT and CDR2 is YNNKEL (reference sequence). The DNA for the CDR3 is TGTGCCAGCAGCCGGACTAGCGGTCTCAATGAGCAGTTCTTC. This gives the protein CASSRTSGLNEQFF.

The chain recombines TRBV9 with TRBJ1-3, with D perhaps matching TRBD1 (5 bases). The CDR3 loop spans 15 amino acids. Germline CDR1 is SGDLS and CDR2 is YYNGEE. V lost 4 bases and J lost 0, with 11 bases in between. This CDR3 is CASSRQTVSGNTIYF. DNA of the CDR3: TGTGCCAGCAGCAGACAGACAGTCTCTGGAAACACCATATATTTT.